This TCR beta chain was recorded in a study of blood T cells in healthy people across ages. Study background: Using template switching, researchers captured about one barcoded beta molecule for each two T cells.

The donors, aged about 6 to 90, were healthy Caucasians from Russia. Extracted total RNA amounted to at least 5.5 micrograms for each sample. This clonotype has a handful of counts. Its target is unknown. For the second PCR, which ran for about 6 to 11 cycles, a sample-barcoded 5' primer and a J-beta primer mix were used. One entry per CDR3 protein, called by TCRdb with MiXCR from the 5' RACE reads. The sample includes 1 million to 1.2 million distinct CDR3 sequences, 35% to 40% of them seen just once. Study-wide points: Roughly linear age-related decline in beta diversity appeared, significant by age about 40.

The sequence came from a man in his late teens or twenties in good health. Sequences were obtained from blood.

The CDR3 coding sequence is TGCGCCAGCAGCTGGATGGGGACAGGGGGGACGAACACTGAAGCTTTCTTT. Translating it yields CASSWMGTGGTNTEAFF. The V and J genes are TRBV5-1 and TRBJ1-1; 11 bases match TRBD1. The length of the CDR3 is 17 residues. Trimming took 3 bases from V and 1 from J; bases not matched to a gene: 8. Germline V gives CDR1 SGHRS, CDR2 YFSETQ.